One sample yielded the 20 T cell receptor beta chains listed below, sequenced in a study of long-term antiretroviral therapy in people with HIV. This was the immunoSEQ v3.0 assay at survey level. Clones were sequenced by immunoSEQ multiplex PCR, and TCRdb holds only the in-frame ones, with some missing. The repertoire holds tens of thousands of clones, with roughly four fifths as singletons. The sample was unsorted PBMCs, taken 1 year after starting antiretroviral therapy. These receptors were taken from a man between 18 and 35 years old with HIV.

The rearrangement links TRBV19 to TRBJ2-1; 13 nucleotides align to TRBD2. V lost 2 bases and J lost 9; bases outside the gene matches: 1. CDR3 length: 14 residues. CDR1 LNHDA and CDR2 SQIVND come from the germline V gene (reference sequence). CDR3 sequence: CASSITSGRGEQFF. The CDR3 DNA is TGTGCCAGTAGTATAACTAGCGGGAGGGGTGAGCAGTTCTTC.

In DNA form, the CDR3 reads TGTGCCAGCAGTCTAGATACTCGCGAGCAGTACTTC. This gives the protein CASSLDTREQYF. This chain connects TRBV28 to TRBJ2-7; unclear D gene. The CDR3 totals 12 residues. Per the germline V gene, CDR1 is MDHEN and CDR2 is SYDVKM. V lost 5 bases to trimming and J lost 6 bases, with 11 bases between them.

The rearrangement joins TRBV10-3 to TRBJ2-7, with TRBD1 matching over 9 bases. The CDR3 has 13 residues. J was trimmed by 3 bases and V by 10 bases; bases with no gene match: 7. Germline CDR1 is ENHRY and CDR2 is SYGVKD. CDR3: CATGDRASYEQYF. The DNA of the CDR3 is TGTGCCACCGGGGACAGGGCGAGCTACGAGCAGTACTTC.

The chain links TRBV5-1 to TRBJ1-2; 7 nucleotides line up with TRBD1. This CDR3 comprises 16 residues. Germline V CDR1 and CDR2: SGHRS, YFSETQ. J lost 10 bases, V lost 2 bases, and 17 bases had no gene match. In nucleotides, the CDR3 is TGCGCCAGCAGCTTCGTCGAGGGGGCGACACCTGAAGACTACACCTTC. This gives the protein CASSFVEGATPEDYTF.

The V gene is TRBV5-1, the J gene TRBJ2-7, with TRBD1 as a possible D gene (5 bases). Per germline, CDR1 SGHRS and CDR2 YFSETQ. V dropped 0 bases and J dropped 5 bases, with 6 bases sitting between them. The CDR3 runs to 12 residues. CDR3 protein: CASSLEGDEQYF. The CDR3 nucleotides are TGCGCCAGCAGCTTGGAAGGGGACGAGCAGTACTTC.

V and J are TRBV27 and TRBJ1-1; the D is unclear. V was cut by 3 bases and J by 7 bases, with 6 bases left in between. The CDR3 sequence is 11 residues long. Germline CDR1 is MNHEY and CDR2 is SMNVEV (reference sequence). The CDR3, as DNA: TGTGCCAGCAGTTTCGGAGTTGAAGCTTTCTTT. Protein product: CASSFGVEAFF.

The rearrangement uses TRBV2 and TRBJ2-7; 15 bases line up with TRBD2. V was pared by 8 bases and J by 6 bases, with 2 bases of the junction left unmatched. Germline V gives CDR1 SNHLY, CDR2 FYNNEI. CDR3 length: 13 residues. The CDR3 DNA sequence: TGTGCCAGCGGACTAGCGGGGGGGCGCGAGCAGTACTTC. This encodes CASGLAGGREQYF. The full variable domain, completed using reference TRBV2 and TRBJ2-7, is EPEVTQTPSHQVTQMGQEVILRCVPISNHLYFYWYRQILGQKVEFLVSFYNNEISEKSEIFDDQFSVERPDGSNFTLKIRSTKLEDSAMYFCASGLAGGREQYFGPGTRLTVT.

This clone came up once. The V and J genes are TRBV4-1 and TRBJ2-7; the match to TRBD2 covers 8 bases. The germline CDR1 and CDR2 sequences are MGHRA and YSYEKL. The CDR3 loop spans 16 amino acids. V dropped 0 bases and J dropped 3; count of bases not matched to a gene: 7. DNA of the CDR3: TGCGCCAGCAGCCAAGAGCTTAGCGGGGACTTCTACGAGCAGTACTTC. It translates to CASSQELSGDFYEQYF.

The chain combines TRBV28 with TRBJ1-6; 8 bases align to TRBD1. In germline, CDR1 is MDHEN, CDR2 SYDVKM. The CDR3 spans 14 residues. The trim removed 8 bases at V and 7 bases at J, leaving 7 bases unmatched. The CDR3 loop reads CASLPGQGNSPLHF. Here the CDR3 DNA reads TGTGCCAGCCTCCCTGGACAGGGAAATTCACCCCTCCACTTT.

The rearrangement uses TRBV13 and TRBJ2-1, with a weak D call TRBD2 (6 bases). Between the trimmed V and J ends, which lost 2 bases and 7 bases, there was a span of 15 bases. The germline CDR1 and CDR2 sequences are PRHDT and FYEKMQ (reference sequence). The CDR3 extends over 15 amino acids. CDR3 bases: TGTGCCAGCAGCTTACGTAGCTGGGAGGCGAATGAGCAGTTCTTC. This codes for CASSLRSWEANEQFF.

The chain recombines TRBV7-8 with TRBJ1-4, with D possibly being TRBD1 (6 bases). Germline V gives CDR1 SGHVS, CDR2 FQNEAQ. The CDR3 runs to 15 residues. V was clipped by 5 bases and J by 0 bases, with 10 bases between them. The CDR3 DNA reads as TGTGCCAGCAGCCAGGGGACCGCAACTAATGAAAAACTGTTTTTT. As protein: CASSQGTATNEKLFF.

There are a few counts of this clone. This sequence joins TRBV6-5 and TRBJ1-6; D gene unclear. The CDR3 extends over 14 amino acids. V lost 5 bases and J 10 bases, leaving 15 bases between the germline ends. The germline V gene encodes CDR1 MNHEY and CDR2 SVGAGI. The CDR3 here is CASSLTTARSPLHF. The CDR3 DNA is TGTGCCAGCAGTCTGACAACCGCCAGGTCACCCCTCCACTTT.

The chain has TRBV5-6 and TRBJ2-2; the match to TRBD2 covers 11 bases. The trim removed 1 base at V and 6 bases at J, leaving 11 bases unmatched. The CDR3 totals 18 residues. Germline-derived CDR1 and CDR2 are SGHDT and YYEEEE. The CDR3 coding sequence is TGTGCCAGCAGCTTGATACTAGCGGGAGCCCTCGCACCCGGGGAGCTGTTTTTT. Its protein is CASSLILAGALAPGELFF.

This chain uses TRBV13 with TRBJ1-4, with TRBD1 matching 8 bases. This CDR3 spans 16 amino acids. Germline CDR1 reads PRHDT; CDR2 reads FYEKMQ (reference sequence). V lost 3 bases to trimming and J lost 10 bases; unmatched junction nucleotides: 13. Here the CDR3 DNA reads TGTGCCAGCAGCTTCGAGGACAGGACAGGGACACCAAAACTGTTTTTT. It yields the protein CASSFEDRTGTPKLFF.

This sequence joins TRBV7-6 and TRBJ1-2; D unresolved. Germline lookup yields CDR1 SGHVS and CDR2 FNYEAQ. Trimming shortened V by 1 base and J by 4 bases, and 7 bases separated the two germline ends. This CDR3 is 13 amino acids long. This chain's CDR3 is CASSLGGGYGYTF. The CDR3 DNA reads as TGTGCCAGCAGCTTAGGGGGAGGCTATGGCTACACCTTC. The whole variable domain, filled in from reference TRBV7-6 and TRBJ1-2, reads GAGVSQSPRYKVTKRGQDVALRCDPISGHVSLYWYRQALGQGPEFLTYFNYEAQQDKSGLPNDRFSAERPEGSISTLTIQRTEQRDSAMYRCASSLGGGYGYTFGSGTRLTVV.

The rearrangement joins TRBV2 to TRBJ1-2, with no clear D. The CDR3 has 11 amino acids. CDR1 is SNHLY and CDR2 is FYNNEI in the germline V gene. Between the trimmed V and J ends, which lost 7 bases and 2 bases, there was a span of 5 bases. CDR3 coding DNA: TGTGCCAGCACCCAGAACTATGGCTACACCTTC. This encodes CASTQNYGYTF.

The chain is built from TRBV27 and TRBJ2-7; 9 bases map to TRBD1. After removal of 5 bases from V and 11 bases from J, the junction contained 7 bases not matched to a gene. Germline-derived CDR1 and CDR2 are MNHEY and SMNVEV (reference sequence). This CDR3 region has 12 residues. The CDR3 region has the DNA TGTGCCAGCAGTACCCGGGACAGGGTGGAGTACTTC. Residues: CASSTRDRVEYF.

V and J are TRBV28 and TRBJ2-2; D call uncertain. Deletions cut 2 bases from V and 7 bases from J, with 14 bases between. Germline CDR1 reads MDHEN; CDR2 reads SYDVKM. This CDR3 spans 15 amino acids. The CDR3 nucleotides read TGTGCCAGCAGTTTAGTCCTGGGAAACGGCGGGGAGCTGTTTTTT. Translating gives CASSLVLGNGGELFF.

There are a few counts of this clone. V and J are TRBV5-1 and TRBJ1-6, with D uncertain. The V gene's germline CDR1 is SGHRS and CDR2 YFSETQ. CDR3 length: 13 amino acids. V gave up 0 bases and J gave up 10 bases, with 8 bases separating them. CDR3 amino acids: CASSLGYSSPLHF. CDR3 coding DNA: TGCGCCAGCAGCTTGGGATACTCATCACCCCTCCACTTT.

The J gene is TRBJ2-1, the V gene TRBV6-4; D is uncertain. V lost 4 bases to trimming and J lost 6 bases, with 10 bases between them. The CDR3 covers 13 residues. Germline CDR1 is MRHNA and CDR2 is SNTAGT. DNA of the CDR3: TGTGCCAGCAGTGCGGGCGCAAGCAATGAGCAGTTCTTC. It codes for CASSAGASNEQFF.